This T cell receptor beta chain was observed in a study of CD8+ T cells in alopecia areata. The wider study: Donor skin was harvested from 6-12-month-old C3H/HeJ mice with spontaneous alopecia and grafted onto roughly 6-10-week-old female C3H/HeJ recipients.

Cells pooled from cutaneous lymph nodes were sorted on CD4, CD8alpha, NKG2D, NKG2ACE and other markers. Isolated RNA was reverse transcribed into cDNA used as the sequencing template. Sequencing used immunoSEQ multiplex PCR; TCRdb keeps in-frame clones, though not all of them. The sample shows roughly 260,000 clones, no singletons; the ten largest hold 1.2%. General study results and limits: Lesional tissue from the scalp (especially in alopecia totalis/universalis) showed higher clonality than normal scalp.

The CDR3 has 14 residues. Germline assignment: CDR1 LGHNA and CDR2 YNLKQL (reference sequence). The V end was cut by 0 bases, the J end by 2 bases, with 6 bases between. On this clone itself: Its antigen remains unidentified. The genes are named according to mouse. With the read ending 4 residues before the CDR3 end, the germline J gene is used to fill in that end.

Sequenced sample: CD4+ T cells sorted from a lymph node. The sequence was collected from a C3H/HeJ mouse with alopecia areata. The strain's MHC haplotype is H2-k. The genes are TRBV5 and TRBJ2-3; D is undetermined. CDR3: CASSQELVAETLYF. The sequenced CDR3 bases are TGTGCCAGCAGCCAAGAGCTGGTTGCAGAA.